The rows below give T cell receptor beta chains drawn from one sample of a study of T cells in Graves' hyperthyroidism and ophthalmopathy. TCRdb independently ran MiXCR on the multiplex PCR reads; one entry per CDR3 protein. The top ten clones hold less than 3.5% of a sample with about 600,000 distinct CDR3 sequences, approximately 15% of them seen once. The sample taken for sequencing was blood. These receptors originate from a woman aged 40 to 55 with Graves' ophthalmopathy. The CDR3 runs from the conserved cysteine through the conserved F or W. The D gene is left open where the match is weak. Expanded clones are given a class, and other clones once, few, many or no size at all.

>TRBV2|NA|TRBJ1-4|NA
TGTGCCAGCAGTGATTATGGGCTCGATAATGAAAAACTGTTTTTT
CASSDYGLDNEKLFF
>TRBV28|TRBD1|TRBJ1-2|many
TGTGCCAGCAGTTTTCCAGGACAGGGCGAAACCTATGGCTACACCTTC
CASSFPGQGETYGYTF
>TRBV30|NA|TRBJ1-2|NA
TGTGCCTGGAGTGTGGCGGCTTCCTATGGCTACACCTTC
CAWSVAASYGYTF
>TRBV2|TRBD2|TRBJ2-5|many
TGTGCCAGTCGTAGGCGGGGGGTCCAAGAGACCCAGTACTTC
CASRRRGVQETQYF
>TRBV2|TRBD1|TRBJ1-3|NA
TGTGCCAGCAGTGAGAAACTGAAGGGACAGGGCATCAGAAACACCATATATTTT
CASSEKLKGQGIRNTIYF
>TRBV11-2|NA|TRBJ2-1|many
TGTGCCAGCAGCTCGCTGTTTAGGGGCTCCTACAATGAGCAGTTCTTC
CASSSLFRGSYNEQFF
>TRBV7-9|NA|TRBJ2-7|many
TGTGCCAGCAGCCCCCGAGGAAACAGCGGGTCGTCCTACGAGCAGTACTTC
CASSPRGNSGSSYEQYF
>TRBV11-1|NA|TRBJ1-3|NA
TGTGCCAGCAGCTTAGCCTCGATAGACTCTGGAAACACCATATATTTT
CASSLASIDSGNTIYF
>TRBV7-9|NA|TRBJ1-5|NA
TGTGCCAGCAGCTTAGGGGTCGCTCAGCCCCAGCATTTT
CASSLGVAQPQHF
>TRBV9|NA|TRBJ1-1|NA
TGTGCCAGCAGCCCCCCTTTTTCCGGTGAAGCTTTCTTT
CASSPPFSGEAFF
>TRBV6-1|NA|TRBJ1-1|many
TGTGCCACCTCAGACCCCATGAACACTGAAGCTTTCTTT
CATSDPMNTEAFF
>TRBV5-5|TRBD2|TRBJ2-2|NA
TGTGCCAGCAGCTCCACAGCGGGAGTGTACACCGGGGAGCTGTTTTTT
CASSSTAGVYTGELFF
>TRBV18|TRBD2|TRBJ2-3|many
TGTGCCAGCTCACCGGGACTAGCGGGAGGATCTAGCACAGATACGCAGTATTTT
CASSPGLAGGSSTDTQYF
>TRBV7-9|TRBD2|TRBJ2-7|NA
TGTGCCAGCAGCGAGGGACTAGCGAACGAGCAGTACTTC
CASSEGLANEQYF
>TRBV5-1|NA|TRBJ1-1|many
TGCGCCAGCAGGACGGCGTTTCACACTGAAGCTTTCTTT
CASRTAFHTEAFF
>TRBV2|NA|TRBJ2-7|few
TGTGCCAGCCGCGAGGGGACCTACGAGCAGTACTTC
CASREGTYEQYF
>TRBV28|NA|TRBJ2-4|few
TGTGCCGTCCAGGGGGGCCCAGCCAAAAACATTCAGTACTTC
CAVQGGPAKNIQYF
>TRBV12-3/TRBV12-4|TRBD1|TRBJ2-1|few
TGTGCCAGCAGCCACCCGGGACAGGGCTACAATGAGCAGTTCTTC
CASSHPGQGYNEQFF
>TRBV12-3/TRBV12-4|TRBD2|TRBJ2-7|NA
TGTGCCAGCAGTTTAATTGCGGGAGGGACCGCCGAGCAGTACTTC
CASSLIAGGTAEQYF
>TRBV18|NA|TRBJ1-1|many
TGTGCCAGCTCAGGGCAGGGAGGGGCGGCTGAAGCTTTCTTT
CASSGQGGAAEAFF
>TRBV11-2|TRBD2|TRBJ2-1|NA
TGTGCCAGCAGCTTGGGGACTAGCGGGAACCTATACAATGAGCAGTTCTTC
CASSLGTSGNLYNEQFF
>TRBV11-2|NA|TRBJ1-1|many
TGTGCCAGCAGCTTAATGACAGGACTGAACACTGAAGCTTTCTTT
CASSLMTGLNTEAFF
>TRBV30|NA|TRBJ1-1|few
TGTGCCTGGACCCGCGGGGAGAACACTGAAGCTTTCTTT
CAWTRGENTEAFF
>TRBV6-1|TRBD2|TRBJ2-3|NA
TGTGCCAGCAGTGAAGAGCGGGGACTCCTCGTGAATACGCAGTATTTT
CASSEERGLLVNTQYF
>TRBV7-9|NA|TRBJ2-3|NA
TGTGCCAGCAGCCTCCCTTGGACAACAGATACGCAGTATTTT
CASSLPWTTDTQYF
>TRBV27|TRBD2|TRBJ2-3|few
TGTGCCAGCAGTACCAGCGGGGGATTGGATACGCAGTATTTT
CASSTSGGLDTQYF
>TRBV20-1|NA|TRBJ1-1|many
TGCAGTGCTACGTCGGGGGCGAGGGGTGGTTTCTTT
CSATSGARGGFF
>TRBV6-6|TRBD1|TRBJ1-6|NA
TGTGCCAGCAGTTACGGGACAGGGACCTATAATTCACCCCTCCACTTT
CASSYGTGTYNSPLHF
>TRBV27|NA|TRBJ1-1|NA
TGTGCCAGCAGTCCCCGGGAGGGGATCCTGAACACTGAAGCTTTCTTT
CASSPREGILNTEAFF
>TRBV7-9|NA|TRBJ2-3|NA
TGTGCCAGCAGCTTACCTCCAGGACAGCCAGGGGATACGCAGTATTTT
CASSLPPGQPGDTQYF
>TRBV11-2|TRBD2|TRBJ2-7|few
TGTGCCAGCAGCTCCTGGACTAGCCGAGGGTCGTATCGGGCCATATACGAGCAGTACTTC
CASSSWTSRGSYRAIYEQYF
>TRBV15|NA|TRBJ2-6|NA
TGTGCCACCAGCGGCCGGGACGGCTTCGCCAACGTCCTGACTTTC
CATSGRDGFANVLTF